The 9 T cell receptor beta chains presented below share a single source sample, sequenced in a study of blood T cell repertoires in COVID-19. TCRdb's table, derived via immunoSEQ multiplex PCR, lists solely in-frame clones and lacks some. The repertoire holds approximately 170,000 clones, with roughly four fifths as singletons. Sequencing was carried out using peripheral blood. The receptors come from a woman older than 75 with COVID-19, enrolled during active disease.

The DNA for the CDR3 is TGTGCCAGCAGCCCTGAACTAATGCAAGAGACCCAGTACTTC. Its protein is CASSPELMQETQYF. The chain has TRBV7-7 and TRBJ2-5; D unclear. The CDR3 totals 14 residues. Trimming took off 5 bases at V and 2 bases at J, with 12 bases between the two ends. Looked up from germline, CDR1 is SSHAT and CDR2 is FNYEAQ (reference sequence).

The chain couples TRBV6-1 to TRBJ2-7; D ambiguous. Germline CDR1 reads MNHNS; CDR2 reads SASEGT. Trimming took off 2 bases at V and 3 bases at J, with 8 bases between the two ends. CDR3 length: 13 amino acids. CDR3 DNA sequence: TGTGCCAGCAGTGAATTCGGGTTCTACGAGCAGTACTTC. Amino acids: CASSEFGFYEQYF.

This clone appeared a few times. The V gene is TRBV9, the J gene TRBJ1-4; 7 bases fit TRBD1. The V gene's germline CDR1 is SGDLS and CDR2 YYNGEE. V shed 9 bases and J 7 bases; nucleotides not matched to a gene: 12. CDR3 length equals 14 residues. In DNA, the CDR3 is TGTGCCATGGACAGGTTGGGGGTCTGTGAAAAACTGTTTTTT. The encoded protein is CAMDRLGVCEKLFF.

The V call is TRBV4-3, the J call TRBJ2-1, with 12 bases aligning to TRBD2. Germline V gives CDR1 LGHNA, CDR2 YSLEER. The CDR3 contains 16 residues. V shed 4 bases, J shed 0 bases, and the junction held 1 base outside the gene matches. The CDR3 here is CASSRLAGDSYNEQFF. The CDR3 DNA follows: TGCGCCAGCAGCCGACTAGCGGGGGACTCCTACAATGAGCAGTTCTTC.

The CDR3: CAISLGTSPETQYF. DNA for the CDR3: TGTGCCATCAGCCTAGGCACCTCGCCGGAGACCCAGTACTTC. The rearrangement uses TRBV10-3 and TRBJ2-5; D not resolved. This CDR3 region has 14 residues. The V and J ends lost 6 bases and 5 bases respectively, with 16 bases between them. Germline CDR1 ENHRY, CDR2 SYGVKD.

CDR3 amino acids: CASSRRQGNLYTEAFF. In nucleotides, the CDR3 is TGTGCCAGCAGTCGGAGACAGGGGAATTTGTACACTGAAGCTTTCTTT. The J gene is TRBJ1-1, the V gene TRBV2; TRBD1 aligns across 8 bases. CDR3 length equals 16 residues. V shed 5 bases and J 3 bases; nucleotides not matched to a gene: 11. In germline, CDR1 is SNHLY, CDR2 FYNNEI.

The chain recombines TRBV3-1 (or the pseudogene TRBV3-2) with TRBJ2-2; 11 bases align to TRBD2. The CDR3 extends over 17 amino acids. V gave up 4 bases and J gave up 2 bases; unmatched junction bases: 6. The V gene's germline CDR1 is LGHDT and CDR2 YNNKEL (reference sequence). Here the CDR3 DNA reads TGTGCCAGCAGCCTAAGGAGACTAGCGGGAAACACCGGGGAGCTGTTTTTT. The encoded protein is CASSLRRLAGNTGELFF.

In this sample, this clone turned up once. The chain has TRBV6-1 and TRBJ2-2; 8 bases agree with TRBD2. With V trimmed by 2 bases and J by 3 bases, 5 bases remained unmatched. This CDR3 comprises 16 residues. CDR1 and CDR2 from the germline V gene are MNHNS and SASEGT. For the CDR3, the DNA is TGTGCCAGCAGTGAAAGCGGGGGTTGGGACACCGGGGAGCTGTTTTTT. It translates to CASSESGGWDTGELFF.

The chain combines TRBV19 with TRBJ2-7; 7 bases are shared with TRBD1. With V trimmed by 5 bases and J by 1 base, 11 bases remained unmatched. Germline V gene lookup returns CDR1 LNHDA and CDR2 SQIVND (reference sequence). This CDR3 region has 16 residues. The chain's CDR3 is CASSVSRDSLSYEQYF. DNA for the CDR3: TGTGCCAGTAGTGTTAGCCGGGACAGCCTATCCTACGAGCAGTACTTC.